The 5 T cell receptor beta chains given below trace back to one sample, sequenced in a study of T cells in Graves' hyperthyroidism and ophthalmopathy. There were TCR beta CDR3 regions amplified from RNA transcripts. The HTBI primer set was used in a first-round RT-PCR of the TCR CDR3. TCRdb passed the multiplex PCR reads through MiXCR, listing each CDR3 protein once. The data contain nearly 600,000 distinct CDR3 sequences, about 15% of them singletons. Sequenced material: blood. Receptors originate from a woman under 40 with Graves' hyperthyroidism that later progressed to Graves' ophthalmopathy.

The chain uses TRBV4-2 and TRBJ2-2; D might be TRBD1 or TRBD2, each matching 5 bases. V lost 9 bases to trimming and J lost 3 bases, with 14 bases between them. CDR1 is LGHNA and CDR2 is YNFKEQ in the germline V gene. The CDR3 extends over 14 amino acids. CDR3 DNA: TGTGCCAGTATGTGGGGGATGGACACCGGGGAGCTGTTTTTT. Translated, it gives CASMWGMDTGELFF.

Ten or more counts support this clonotype. J is TRBJ2-7 and V is TRBV18, with TRBD2 identical over 7 bases. The CDR3 runs 15 residues. The V gene end was trimmed by 6 bases and the J gene end by 5 bases; junction bases not matched to a gene: 13. Germline assignment: CDR1 KGHSH and CDR2 LQKENI. The CDR3 region is CASSIGSGGTDEQYF. CDR3 nucleotides: TGTGCCAGCTCTATCGGGTCGGGAGGAACCGACGAGCAGTACTTC.

This clonotype has a handful of counts. The chain joins TRBV4-2 to TRBJ2-7; 8 nucleotides match TRBD2. CDR3 length: 17 amino acids. V lost 4 bases and J lost 2; bases outside the gene matches: 13. Germline values: CDR1 LGHNA, CDR2 YNFKEQ. The CDR3 loop reads CASSPQPLREDAYEQYF. As DNA, the CDR3 is TGTGCCAGCAGCCCACAGCCCCTGCGGGAGGACGCCTACGAGCAGTACTTC.

J is TRBJ2-7 and V is TRBV4-1, with D perhaps matching TRBD2 (5 bases). Trimming removed 0 bases from V and 5 bases from J, with 11 bases in between. This CDR3 is built from 14 residues. The germline V gene has CDR1 MGHRA and CDR2 YSYEKL. The CDR3 DNA sequence: TGCGCCAGCAGCCAAGATCGAGGGATGAACGAGCAGTACTTC. Its protein is CASSQDRGMNEQYF.

This clonotype was seen ten or more times. V is TRBV19 and J is TRBJ2-1; TRBD2 matches 7 bases. The CDR3 is made up of 15 amino acids. Germline V CDR1 and CDR2: LNHDA, SQIVND (reference sequence). J gave up 0 bases and V 6 bases, and 5 bases lay outside the gene matches. The CDR3 sequence: CASSAGESSYNEQFF. As DNA, the CDR3 is TGTGCCAGTAGCGCGGGGGAAAGCTCCTACAATGAGCAGTTCTTC.